This T cell receptor beta chain was identified during a study of blood T cell repertoires in COVID-19. The wider study: The United States, Italy and Spain provided the acute and convalescent COVID-19 samples. T cells, B-cell-depleted T cells, or PBMCs provided the cDNA or gDNA that served as material.

A few counts support this clone. As originally analysed: Reference gene primers were amplified, and this amplification served to estimate nucleated cell counts. Some clones are missing from TCRdb's copy, which holds only in-frame ones; the method was immunoSEQ multiplex PCR. V, J and clone size are those of that table, while D and trimming were read from the DNA. The table records 25,000 to 35,000 clones, around 85% of them present only once. The germline CDR1 and CDR2 sequences are SGHNT and YYREEE (reference sequence). V was cut by 4 bases and J by 5 bases, with 18 bases left in between. The length of the CDR3 is 15 residues.

Sequencing was carried out using peripheral blood. The chain couples TRBV5-4 to TRBJ2-5, with D tentatively TRBD1 (6 bases). This TCR was recovered from a human donor with active COVID-19. The donor label of this sample is uncertain. CDR3 nucleotide sequence: TGTGCCAGCAGCAAGAGGGCAGGGGTTAGGGAGACCCAGTACTTC. Encoded protein: CASSKRAGVRETQYF.